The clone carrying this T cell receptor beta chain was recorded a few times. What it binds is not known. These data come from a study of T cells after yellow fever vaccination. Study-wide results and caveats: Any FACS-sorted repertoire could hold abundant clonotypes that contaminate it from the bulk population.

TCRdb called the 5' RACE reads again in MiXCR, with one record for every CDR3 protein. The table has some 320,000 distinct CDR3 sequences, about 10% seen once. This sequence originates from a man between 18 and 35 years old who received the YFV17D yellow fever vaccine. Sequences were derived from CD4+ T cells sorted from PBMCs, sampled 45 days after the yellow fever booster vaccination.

CDR3 sequence (DNA): TGCAGTGCTACGACAGGGCAAGAGACCCAGTACTTC. Its translation is CSATTGQETQYF. V is TRBV20-1 and J is TRBJ2-5, with 7 bases that match TRBD1. The V and J ends lost 4 bases and 2 bases, in that order; junction bases with no gene match: 1. The CDR3 contains 12 residues. Germline V gives CDR1 DFQATT, CDR2 SNEGSKA (reference sequence).